This entry describes one T cell receptor (beta chain). Methods used by the authors: Nucleated cell number was recorded as an estimate derived from reference gene primer amplification. Assay used: immunoSEQ multiplex PCR; TCRdb lists only in-frame clones, some missing. V and J calls and clone size are given by that table; D and trimming were obtained from the DNA. The table includes some 93,000 clones, more than 75% detected once. From germline, CDR1 is KGHSH and CDR2 LQKENI. The J segment lost 0 bases and the V segment lost 3 bases, leaving 0 bases of the junction unmatched. The CDR3 consists of 15 residues. This entry is derived from a study of blood T cell repertoires in COVID-19. The overall study: Samples representing acute and convalescent COVID-19 were sourced from the United States, Italy and Spain. Nucleic acid was either cDNA or gDNA, and it came from T cells, B-cell-depleted T cells, or PBMCs.

The receptor was derived from a man aged 50 to 59 with acute or convalescent COVID-19. The chain couples TRBV18 to TRBJ2-1; 9 bases match TRBD2. Sequencing input: peripheral blood. The CDR3 DNA reads TGTGCCAGCTCACCTAGCGGGAGCTCCTACAATGAGCAGTTCTTC. Residues: CASSPSGSSYNEQFF.